These 28 T cell receptor beta chains were sequenced from one sample in a study of human T cells and chemical hapten exposure (dated by TCRdb to 2020 to 2022). Receptors were amplified or captured by RACE. The reads were generated on a NextSeq 500. The raw public data were reprocessed by TCRdb itself: fastp quality trimming at Q25, MiXCR clonotype calling, in-frame beta chains only. Each CDR3 protein appears once, grouped with its most common genes and DNA. The sample data list about 120,000 distinct CDR3 sequences, and 9% to 14% of these were observed just once. The ten largest clones represent around 1.4% of the sample. The time point label, read with the paper, signifies: patch test 1, 2 weeks after DPC sensitization. The treatment or condition label, read with the paper, signifies: therapeutic diphenylcyclopropenone sensitization with weekly scalp DPC. The sample was whole blood, taken in connection with sensitization to the hapten diphenylcyclopropenone (DPC). Receptor source: a woman in her fifties or sixties with alopecia areata. Some clones in this sample may be carry-over from other donors' samples.

This clonotype was detected ten times or more. V is TRBV6-2 or TRBV6-3 and J is TRBJ2-3; D is undetermined. This CDR3 region has 16 residues. The V gene lost 6 bases and the J gene lost 1 base, with 17 bases spanning the gap. The germline V gene has CDR1 MNHEY and CDR2 SVGEGT. The CDR3 region has the DNA TGTGCCAGCAGCGAGGCCGTTGGGCCGGGCACAGATACGCAGTATTTT. Translating gives CASSEAVGPGTDTQYF.

This clonotype was seen more than once but under ten times. This chain joins TRBV6-6 and TRBJ2-6; TRBD1 matches 7 bases. V was clipped by 2 bases and J by 1 base; unmatched bases: 8. CDR3 length: 18 amino acids. Germline CDR1 MNHNY, CDR2 SVGAGI (reference sequence). The CDR3 coding sequence is TGTGCCAGCAGTTACGAGGGGGCGACGTTTTCTGGGGCCAACGTCCTGACTTTC. This gives the protein CASSYEGATFSGANVLTF.

This clonotype was recorded at least ten times. The rearrangement joins TRBV5-1 to TRBJ2-3; unclear D gene. This CDR3 is 14 amino acids long. The ends were cut back, 0 bases at V and 0 bases at J, with 5 bases in the middle. Germline V gene sequence: CDR1 SGHRS, CDR2 YFSETQ. CDR3 in amino acids: CASSLGGSTDTQYF. CDR3 bases: TGCGCCAGCAGCTTGGGCGGTAGCACAGATACGCAGTATTTT.

This clonotype was recorded at least ten times. The chain employs TRBV18 and TRBJ1-2, with D possibly matching TRBD1 (6 bases). This CDR3 is 14 amino acids long. Germline V CDR1 and CDR2: KGHSH, LQKENI. Trimming shortened V by 2 bases and J by 0 bases, and 7 bases separated the two germline ends. As DNA, the CDR3 is TGTGCCAGCTCACCAGCAGGGGCTAACTATGGCTACACCTTC. It is translated as CASSPAGANYGYTF.

This clonotype was detected a few times. The chain combines TRBV7-6 with TRBJ2-2, with D tentatively TRBD2 (6 bases). The CDR3 contains 13 residues. Germline V gene sequence: CDR1 SGHVS, CDR2 FNYEAQ. V lost 10 bases, J lost 5 bases, and 14 bases lay in between. The CDR3 sequence is CATSGRLTGELFF. Written as DNA, the CDR3 is TGTGCCACCTCAGGGAGGCTGACCGGGGAGCTGTTTTTT.

This clonotype has more than one count but fewer than ten. The chain links TRBV2 to TRBJ2-5, with 9 bases lining up with TRBD2. The CDR3 is made up of 14 amino acids. The V segment lost 6 bases and the J segment 5 bases; nucleotides outside the gene matches: 7. Germline assignment: CDR1 SNHLY and CDR2 FYNNEI. The CDR3 is CASRGTSRSETQYF. CDR3 nucleotides: TGTGCCAGCAGGGGGACTAGCAGAAGTGAGACCCAGTACTTC.

This clonotype has only a few counts. This chain uses TRBV28 with TRBJ2-1, with 7 nucleotides matching TRBD2. The V gene end was trimmed by 6 bases and the J gene end by 4 bases; junction bases not matched to a gene: 9. Germline V gene data show CDR1 as MDHEN and CDR2 as SYDVKM. The CDR3 loop spans 15 amino acids. The CDR3 reads CASSLTSAAYNEQFF. The CDR3 nucleotides read TGTGCCAGCAGCCTCACTAGCGCAGCATACAATGAGCAGTTCTTC.

There are many counts of this clonotype. This chain joins TRBV7-9 and TRBJ2-3; possible D gene TRBD2, 6 bases. Looked up from germline, CDR1 is SEHNR and CDR2 is FQNEAQ (reference sequence). This CDR3 region has 14 residues. V was clipped by 5 bases and J by 4 bases, with 13 bases between them. The CDR3 loop is CASSPGTQADTQYF. The CDR3, as DNA: TGTGCCAGCAGCCCCGGGACTCAGGCAGATACGCAGTATTTT.

This clonotype was picked up many times. J is TRBJ2-7 and V is TRBV5-6, with D hard to call. V lost 4 bases, J lost 2 bases, and 7 bases lay in between. CDR3 size: 12 residues. Germline lookup yields CDR1 SGHDT and CDR2 YYEEEE. The CDR3 DNA reads TGTGCCAGCAGCCGGCCTCCCTACGAGCAGTACTTC. It encodes CASSRPPYEQYF.

This clonotype appeared many times. The V call is TRBV4-2, the J call TRBJ2-1, with 8 bases fitting TRBD1. CDR1 is LGHNA and CDR2 is YNFKEQ in the germline V gene. V dropped 1 base and J dropped 10; count of bases not matched to a gene: 6. The CDR3 consists of 14 residues. CDR3 sequence: CASSQGQGAYEQFF. Written as DNA, the CDR3 is TGTGCCAGCAGCCAAGGTCAGGGGGCATACGAGCAGTTCTTC.

The rearrangement links TRBV5-6 to TRBJ1-1; 7 nucleotides match TRBD1. J lost 3 bases, V lost 5 bases, and 13 bases had no gene match. This CDR3 spans 16 amino acids. Germline V gene lookup returns CDR1 SGHDT and CDR2 YYEEEE. In nucleotides, the CDR3 is TGTGCCAGCAGTCTTAGACTGTACAGGGGATACACTGAAGCTTTCTTT. Its translation is CASSLRLYRGYTEAFF.

This clonotype was seen many times. V and J are TRBV18 and TRBJ2-5, with D unresolved. This CDR3 has 16 residues. V was trimmed by 4 bases and J by 5 bases, leaving 20 bases between them. Germline V gene data show CDR1 as KGHSH and CDR2 as LQKENI. The CDR3 is CASSLPQRGPGETQYF. Written as DNA, the CDR3 is TGTGCCAGCTCACTTCCTCAGCGTGGTCCTGGGGAGACCCAGTACTTC.

This clonotype was seen at least ten times. This rearrangement joins TRBV3-1 to TRBJ2-1; 8 nucleotides line up with TRBD2. V gave up 0 bases and J gave up 9 bases; unmatched junction bases: 4. Per germline, CDR1 LGHDT and CDR2 YNNKEL (reference sequence). The CDR3 extends over 14 amino acids. This CDR3 reads CASSQEGGGFEQFF. In nucleotides, the CDR3 is TGTGCCAGCAGCCAAGAGGGCGGGGGGTTTGAGCAGTTCTTC.

The V and J genes are TRBV7-2 and TRBJ2-4; tentative D call: TRBD2 (6 bases). Germline V gene sequence: CDR1 SGHTA, CDR2 FQGNSA. This CDR3 spans 14 amino acids. The V end lost 4 bases, the J end lost 7 bases, and 14 bases lay between the germline ends. CDR3 bases: TGTGCCAGCAGCTCCCGAGGAGGGATCAACATTCAGTACTTC. Its translation: CASSSRGGINIQYF.

This clonotype appeared a few times. V usage is TRBV27 and J usage is TRBJ2-3; the D is unclear. Germline CDR1 and CDR2: MNHEY and SMNVEV (reference sequence). CDR3 length: 13 amino acids. Deletions cut 3 bases from V and 1 base from J, with 5 bases between. The CDR3 DNA reads as TGTGCCAGCAGTTTGAAAGGCACAGATACGCAGTATTTT. Translated, it gives CASSLKGTDTQYF.

This clonotype was seen only a few times. The rearrangement links TRBV29-1 to TRBJ2-6; D ambiguous. Germline loops: CDR1 SQVTM, CDR2 ANQGSEA. The V and J ends lost 3 bases and 0 bases respectively, with 3 bases between them. This CDR3 is built from 13 residues. The CDR3 coding sequence is TGCAGCGTTGAGGTCTCTGGGGCCAACGTCCTGACTTTC. Residues: CSVEVSGANVLTF.

This rearrangement joins TRBV2 to TRBJ1-1; no definite D call. This CDR3 spans 12 amino acids. CDR1 is SNHLY and CDR2 is FYNNEI in the germline V gene. The V end lost 10 bases, the J end lost 5 bases, and 14 bases lay between the germline ends. This CDR3 is CATGIRRTEAFF. DNA for the CDR3: TGTGCCACCGGAATTCGGAGGACTGAAGCTTTCTTT.

This clonotype was picked up many times. The chain combines TRBV6-1 with TRBJ2-4; D gene uncertain. The CDR3 loop spans 14 amino acids. Trimming left V 3 bases short and J 0 bases short, with 6 bases between. CDR1 is MNHNS, CDR2 SASEGT, per germline. CDR3 DNA: TGTGCCAGCAGTGAGATGGTAGCCAAAAACATTCAGTACTTC. It yields the protein CASSEMVAKNIQYF.

This clonotype appeared many times. The chain combines TRBV4-3 with TRBJ2-7; no definite D call. Trimming pared 0 bases from V and 1 base from J, leaving 13 bases between. CDR3 length: 16 residues. The germline CDR1 and CDR2 sequences are LGHNA and YSLEER. Written as DNA, the CDR3 is TGCGCCAGCAGCCAAGATTGGCCCGCGACATCCTACGAGCAGTACTTC. The encoded protein is CASSQDWPATSYEQYF.

The sample holds many counts of this clonotype. The chain links TRBV29-1 to TRBJ2-1, with D uncertain. Trimming stripped 3 bases from V and 3 bases from J, with 15 bases between. Germline lookup yields CDR1 SQVTM and CDR2 ANQGSEA. This CDR3 has 15 amino acids. DNA of the CDR3: TGCAGCGTTGAGAGAAGCAGTCCGATCTACAATGAGCAGTTCTTC. Its translation: CSVERSSPIYNEQFF.

The CDR3 reads CASSLRTRLAFF. The CDR3 DNA is TGTGCCAGCAGCTTACGAACACGCTTAGCTTTCTTT. The V and J genes are TRBV28 and TRBJ1-1; no definite D call. The CDR3 is 12 amino acids. CDR1 is MDHEN and CDR2 is SYDVKM in the germline V gene. V gave up 6 bases and J gave up 10 bases, with 15 bases separating them.

There are a few counts of this clonotype. The chain employs TRBV5-1 and TRBJ2-5, with D possibly called TRBD1 or TRBD2 (6 bases each). This CDR3 is built from 12 residues. Trimming removed 6 bases from V and 7 bases from J, with 13 bases in between. The V gene's germline CDR1 is SGHRS and CDR2 YFSETQ. CDR3 bases: TGCGCCAGCATGGGGGGCGCGGGGACCCAGTACTTC. It specifies CASMGGAGTQYF.

This clonotype was seen more than once but under ten times. This chain connects TRBV18 to TRBJ1-5, with D uncertain. Trimming took 0 bases from V and 0 from J, leaving 12 bases between them. Germline values: CDR1 KGHSH, CDR2 LQKENI. The length of the CDR3 is 17 residues. CDR3 sequence reads: CASSPPGPLNSNQPQHF. CDR3 in DNA: TGTGCCAGCTCACCACCTGGGCCCCTTAATAGCAATCAGCCCCAGCATTTT.

In its sample, this clonotype was seen a few times. This chain joins TRBV28 and TRBJ2-7; no reliable D call. The CDR3 length is 13 residues. V shed 3 bases and J shed 6 bases, with 12 bases lying between them. The germline V gene encodes CDR1 MDHEN and CDR2 SYDVKM. CDR3 nucleotide sequence: TGTGCCAGCAGTTTTGTCAGGTCAAGCGAGCAGTACTTC. Its translation is CASSFVRSSEQYF.

In its sample, this clonotype was seen many times. The chain carries TRBV29-1 and TRBJ2-7; D is possibly TRBD1 or TRBD2 (5 bases each). The CDR3 contains 11 residues. From germline, CDR1 is SQVTM and CDR2 ANQGSEA. Between the trimmed V and J ends, which lost 2 bases and 7 bases, there was a span of 9 bases. Written as DNA, the CDR3 is TGCAGCGTTGAAAGGGGCGGGGAGCAGTACTTC. Its protein is CSVERGGEQYF.

This sequence joins TRBV21-1 and TRBJ2-7. TRBV21-1 is a pseudogene. The CDR3 length is 9 residues. DNA for the CDR3: TGTGCCAGCAGCGTCGAGCAGTACTTC. As protein: CASSVEQYF.

This clonotype has at least ten counts. One end of the junction is discordant with germline, which a read error may explain. The V gene is TRBV12-3 or TRBV12-4, the J gene TRBJ2-3; 7 bases agree with TRBD1. The CDR3 length is 12 residues. The CDR3 sequence: CASSFQGELSFF. The CDR3 DNA reads TGTGCCAGCAGTTTTCAGGGGGAGCTTTCTTTTTTT.

This clonotype came up many times. Relative to the germline gene, one junction end is altered; a read error may explain this. The genes are TRBV4-3 and TRBJ2-5; D ambiguous. Germline V gene data show CDR1 as LGHNA and CDR2 as YSLEER. The CDR3 totals 16 residues. CDR3 in amino acids: CASSEDSFPSEETQYF. CDR3 nucleotide sequence: TGCGCCAGCAGCGAAGACTCCTTCCCCTCTGAAGAGACCCAGTACTTC.